Sequencing of this T cell receptor (beta chain) was carried out in a study of vaccination and CD4 T cells after COVID-19. Turning to the study itself: Collection of post-COVID samples occurred a median 101 days after diagnosis, spanning a range of 35 to 161. Post-vaccination specimens were collected at a median of roughly 65 days following dose two (range 14 to 241). Spike peptides, overlapping and drawn from SARS-CoV-2, HCoV-NL63, HCoV-OC43 and HCoV-229E, were used to stimulate cells.

Cultured CD4+ T cell DNA underwent sequencing with the Oncomine TCR Beta short-read assay. Via MiXCR, TCRdb re-called the PCR reads, giving one row per CDR3 protein. This table has over 10,000 distinct CDR3 sequences, 25% to 35% appearing once. Treatment in this sample: roughly ten-day PBMC culture with coronavirus spike peptide pools or control peptides (ViraFEST assay). In the ViraFEST assay, peptide-pool expansion preceded TCR sequencing of expanded clonotypes. This CDR3 is built from 12 residues. Germline assignment: CDR1 WNHNN and CDR2 SYGVQD (reference sequence). With 4 bases removed from V and 7 bases from J, the gap between germline ends came to 8 bases. With respect to this clonotype: What it recognizes is unknown.

The sample here was CD4+ T cells from blood, cultured in vitro, taken before SARS-CoV-2 vaccination. This clonotype originated in a human donor who received a COVID-19 vaccine. V usage is TRBV10-1 and J usage is TRBJ2-1, with a weak D call TRBD1 (5 bases). CDR3 nucleotides: TGCGCCAGCAGTGGGGGCGTGAATGAGCAGTTCTTC. It specifies CASSGGVNEQFF.